Below, 31 T cell receptor beta chains from the same sample are listed, as sequenced in a study of blood T cell repertoires in COVID-19. TCRdb's copy holds only in-frame clones and misses some; the assay was immunoSEQ multiplex PCR. The table shows 110,000 to 150,000 clones, with 75% to 90% occurring only once. The material sequenced was peripheral blood. The receptors were gathered from an elderly woman with acute or convalescent COVID-19.

This clone was observed a single time. The chain employs TRBV6-1 and TRBJ1-3; D possibly corresponds to TRBD1 (5 bases). There are 16 residues in the CDR3. V was clipped by 1 base and J by 3 bases, with 13 bases between them. Germline CDR1 and CDR2: MNHNS and SASEGT. CDR3 residues: CASSEVGRASGNTIYF. The CDR3 bases are TGTGCCAGCAGTGAAGTAGGCAGGGCAAGTGGAAACACCATATATTTT.

The chain is built from TRBV19 and TRBJ1-2; 9 bases match TRBD1. CDR3 length equals 15 residues. Germline trimming cut 6 bases from V and 5 bases from J; bases unmatched to any gene: 10. Per the germline V gene, CDR1 is LNHDA and CDR2 is SQIVND (reference sequence). CDR3: CASSRGRDRAYGYTF. For the CDR3, the DNA is TGTGCCAGTAGCCGAGGGAGGGACAGGGCTTATGGCTACACCTTC.

This clone came up once. The rearrangement links TRBV5-4 to TRBJ2-5; D is undetermined. The germline V and J ends were trimmed by 5 bases and 1 base, with 9 bases remaining between them. The CDR3 covers 13 residues. Germline CDR1 reads SGHNT; CDR2 reads YYREEE (reference sequence). The CDR3 loop reads CASSLRVQETQYF. The CDR3 region has the DNA TGTGCCAGCAGTCTCCGGGTCCAAGAGACCCAGTACTTC. Using reference TRBV5-4 and TRBJ2-5 for the parts outside the CDR3, the full variable domain is ETGVTQSPTHLIKTRGQQVTLRCSSQSGHNTVSWYQQALGQGPQFIFQYYREEENGRGNFPPRFSGLQFPNYSSELNVNALELDDSALYLCASSLRVQETQYFGPGTRLLVL.

As concerns this clone: Distinct nucleotide sequences in the sample also encode this CDR3. The V gene is TRBV29-1, the J gene TRBJ2-7; tentative D call: TRBD1 (7 bases). The CDR3 is made up of 13 amino acids. The germline V gene encodes CDR1 SQVTM and CDR2 ANQGSEA. V was cut by 4 bases and J by 5 bases, with 15 bases left in between. The CDR3: CSVGYRGGNEQYF. The CDR3 DNA reads TGCAGCGTTGGATACAGGGGAGGTAACGAGCAGTACTTC.

This rearrangement joins TRBV15 to TRBJ2-4; 7 bases match TRBD1. In germline, CDR1 is LNHNV, CDR2 YYDKDF (reference sequence). CDR3 length equals 16 residues. V was pared by 3 bases and J by 0 bases, with 5 bases of the junction left unmatched. DNA of the CDR3: TGTGCCACCAGCAGGCCGGGACAGCTAGCCAAAAACATTCAGTACTTC. Amino acids: CATSRPGQLAKNIQYF. The full variable domain, its missing parts supplied by reference TRBV15 and TRBJ2-4, is DAMVIQNPRYQVTQFGKPVTLSCSQTLNHNVMYWYQQKSSQAPKLLFHYYDKDFNNEADTPDNFQSRRPNTSFCFLDIRSPGLGDTAMYLCATSRPGQLAKNIQYFGAGTRLSVL.

The chain couples TRBV12-3 or TRBV12-4 to TRBJ2-7; D uncertain. Deletions cut 2 bases from V and 4 bases from J, with 6 bases between. CDR3 length: 12 amino acids. In DNA form, the CDR3 reads TGTGCCAGCAGTTTAACGGGTTACGAGCAGTACTTC. It translates to CASSLTGYEQYF.

V usage is TRBV30 and J usage is TRBJ1-1, with 9 bases fitting TRBD1. The CDR3 has 13 amino acids. The V gene end was trimmed by 3 bases and the J gene end by 5 bases; junction bases not matched to a gene: 4. Germline V lookup: CDR1 GTSNPN, CDR2 SVGIG (reference sequence). The CDR3 loop is CAWRQGAVTEAFF. CDR3 DNA: TGTGCCTGGAGACAGGGGGCAGTAACTGAAGCTTTCTTT.

The gene calls are TRBV9 and TRBJ1-6; 8 bases map to TRBD1. The CDR3 is made up of 17 amino acids. V gave up 4 bases and J gave up 0 bases; unmatched junction bases: 6. Germline V gives CDR1 SGDLS, CDR2 YYNGEE. CDR3 in amino acids: CASSLQGASSYNSPLHF. CDR3 nucleotide sequence: TGTGCCAGCAGCCTCCAGGGGGCCAGCTCCTATAATTCACCCCTCCACTTT.

The V gene is TRBV5-4, the J gene TRBJ2-3; D is perhaps TRBD1 (5 bases). The ends were cut back, 4 bases at V and 2 bases at J, with 8 bases in the middle. Germline CDR1 is SGHNT and CDR2 is YYREEE (reference sequence). The CDR3 covers 13 residues. CDR3 residues: CASSPGSTDTQYF. The CDR3 bases are TGTGCCAGCAGCCCAGGGTCCACAGATACGCAGTATTTT.

The chain uses TRBV18 and TRBJ1-5; D is unclear. CDR1 is KGHSH, CDR2 LQKENI, per germline. The ends were cut back, 3 bases at V and 0 bases at J, with 18 bases in the middle. The CDR3 extends over 18 amino acids. CDR3 nucleotide sequence: TGTGCCAGCTCACCGTTGCCCAGTAACCTGCCTAGCAATCAGCCCCAGCATTTT. Translation gives CASSPLPSNLPSNQPQHF.

The V call is TRBV4-1, the J call TRBJ1-2, with 9 positions matching TRBD1. Germline CDR1 reads MGHRA; CDR2 reads YSYEKL. V trimming: 2 bases; J trimming: 8 bases; junction bases outside the gene matches: 12. The CDR3 is 16 residues long. The DNA for the CDR3 is TGCGCCAGCAGCCAACAGTCTTCGGGACAGGGAAGCGGCTACACCTTC. The encoded protein is CASSQQSSGQGSGYTF.

In this sample, this clone turned up a few times. This chain connects TRBV19 to TRBJ1-5; a weak D match, TRBD1 (5 bases). The CDR3 length is 15 residues. V lost 6 bases and J 0 bases, leaving 12 bases between the germline ends. Germline V lookup: CDR1 LNHDA, CDR2 SQIVND (reference sequence). In DNA form, the CDR3 reads TGTGCCAGTAGATCAGACAGTTATAGCAATCAGCCCCAGCATTTT. Protein: CASRSDSYSNQPQHF.

The chain combines TRBV19 with TRBJ1-5, with D possibly TRBD1 on 5 matching bases. The CDR3 extends over 17 amino acids. From germline, CDR1 is LNHDA and CDR2 SQIVND (reference sequence). Trimming took 4 bases from V and 0 from J, leaving 16 bases between them. CDR3 sequence (DNA): TGTGCCAGTAGTACCCCCATGGGGCACCCTAGCAATCAGCCCCAGCATTTT. This encodes CASSTPMGHPSNQPQHF.

This chain links TRBV9 with TRBJ1-3; D may be TRBD1 (6 bases). This CDR3 comprises 15 residues. Germline lookup yields CDR1 SGDLS and CDR2 YYNGEE. The V end was cut by 1 base, the J end by 4 bases, with 12 bases between. CDR3 bases: TGTGCCAGCAGCGTATCACAGGGCCTCGGAAACACCATATATTTT. Amino acids: CASSVSQGLGNTIYF.

CDR3 nucleotide sequence: TGTGCCAGTAGTAGACTAGCGGGGGTTGTTACAGATACGCAGTATTTT. Amino acid sequence: CASSRLAGVVTDTQYF. The chain links TRBV19 to TRBJ2-3, with 12 bases identical to TRBD2. The CDR3 sequence is 16 residues long. Germline V gene sequence: CDR1 LNHDA, CDR2 SQIVND (reference sequence). V lost 4 bases, J lost 3 bases, and 5 bases stayed unmatched.

CDR3 DNA sequence: TGTGCCAGCAGCTCCTACACAACCGGACAGGGGGCGGGTCAGCCCCAGCATTTT. Amino acid sequence: CASSSYTTGQGAGQPQHF. V and J are TRBV5-6 and TRBJ1-5, with TRBD1 matching over 11 bases. The CDR3 totals 18 residues. Germline V gene data show CDR1 as SGHDT and CDR2 as YYEEEE. The junction had 14 bases not matched to a gene; V was cut back by 3 bases and J by 6 bases.

The chain couples TRBV5-1 to TRBJ1-2; D might be TRBD1 (6 bases). Trimming pared 0 bases from V and 8 bases from J, leaving 8 bases between. The CDR3 spans 12 residues. CDR1 is SGHRS and CDR2 is YFSETQ in the germline V gene. In DNA form, the CDR3 reads TGCGCCAGCAGCTTGGCAGGGGAAGGCTACACCTTC. Translating gives CASSLAGEGYTF.

This clone was seen a few times. The gene calls are TRBV6-5 and TRBJ1-1; TRBD1 might be the D (6 bases). The CDR3 is made up of 13 amino acids. Germline V lookup: CDR1 MNHEY, CDR2 SVGAGI. The V end lost 6 bases, the J end lost 4 bases, and 12 bases lay between the germline ends. Written as DNA, the CDR3 is TGTGCCAGCAGCCTAGGACAGCTCACTGAAGCTTTCTTT. Translating gives CASSLGQLTEAFF.

The chain couples TRBV9 to TRBJ2-7, with TRBD1 identical over 10 bases. CDR1 is SGDLS and CDR2 is YYNGEE in the germline V gene. The CDR3 runs to 15 residues. J was trimmed by 3 bases and V by 2 bases; bases with no gene match: 5. The CDR3 region has the DNA TGTGCCAGCAGCGTTTATGGGACAGGGGACTACGAGCAGTACTTC. Residues: CASSVYGTGDYEQYF.

This rearrangement joins TRBV6-6 to TRBJ1-6; D ambiguous. Germline V CDR1 and CDR2: MNHNY, SVGAGI (reference sequence). Trimming took off 8 bases at V and 0 bases at J, with 8 bases between the two ends. The CDR3 covers 14 residues. CDR3 residues: CASGGSSYNSPLHF. CDR3 in DNA: TGTGCCAGCGGCGGGAGCTCCTATAATTCACCCCTCCACTTT.

J is TRBJ2-3 and V is TRBV11-3; D might be TRBD2 (6 bases). The V end was cut by 3 bases, the J end by 5 bases, with 6 bases between. The CDR3 totals 12 residues. Germline assignment: CDR1 SGHNT and CDR2 YENEEA. CDR3 protein: CASSLEGDTQYF. DNA of the CDR3: TGTGCCAGCAGCTTGGAGGGAGATACGCAGTATTTT.

This clone was detected only a few times. The rearrangement uses TRBV19 and TRBJ1-2; D may be TRBD1 (6 bases). Trimming took off 6 bases at V and 5 bases at J, with 19 bases between the two ends. This CDR3 spans 15 amino acids. Germline-derived CDR1 and CDR2 are LNHDA and SQIVND (reference sequence). For the CDR3, the DNA is TGTGCCAGTAGCCGAAAGGGGGTTGGGCCATATGGCTACACCTTC. Translation: CASSRKGVGPYGYTF.

The chain has TRBV9 and TRBJ1-2; TRBD1 agrees at 7 bases. The V gene end was trimmed by 4 bases and the J gene end by 5 bases; junction bases not matched to a gene: 8. CDR1 and CDR2 (germline): SGDLS, YYNGEE. The CDR3 consists of 14 residues. The CDR3: CASSPRDSSYGYTF. The CDR3 DNA follows: TGTGCCAGCAGCCCCCGGGACAGTTCATATGGCTACACCTTC.

In DNA form, the CDR3 reads TGTGCCAGCAGGTGGACAGTGGGCAATCAGCCCCAGCATTTT. It codes for CASRWTVGNQPQHF. The rearrangement links TRBV6-5 to TRBJ1-5; D is possibly TRBD1 (6 bases). Trimming took off 6 bases at V and 2 bases at J, with 11 bases between the two ends. Germline CDR1 and CDR2: MNHEY and SVGAGI. The CDR3 loop spans 14 amino acids.

The chain uses TRBV3-1 (or the pseudogene TRBV3-2) and TRBJ2-2, with TRBD1 matching 10 bases. The germline gives CDR1 LGHDT, CDR2 YNNKEL (reference sequence). The length of the CDR3 is 17 residues. The junction had 10 bases not matched to a gene; V was cut back by 4 bases and J by 5 bases. CDR3 DNA: TGTGCCAGCAGCCCGCGGCAGGGACAGGGGCCAACCGGGGAGCTGTTTTTT. Amino acids: CASSPRQGQGPTGELFF.

This clone showed up just once. The chain recombines TRBV4-3 with TRBJ1-2, with a weak D call TRBD1 (5 bases). The CDR3 runs 14 residues. Trimming removed 0 bases at V and 7 bases at J, with 12 bases between. Germline V lookup: CDR1 LGHNA, CDR2 YSLEER. The CDR3 DNA reads as TGCGCCAGCAGCCAAGATTGGGCAGGGTTTGGCTACACCTTC. Translation: CASSQDWAGFGYTF.

The CDR3 protein is CASSQQDGYTF. CDR3 nucleotides: TGTGCCAGCAGCCAACAGGATGGCTACACCTTC. This chain connects TRBV7-9 to TRBJ1-2; tentatively, D is TRBD1 (5 bases). Between the trimmed V and J ends, which lost 5 bases and 6 bases, there was a span of 7 bases. In germline, CDR1 is SEHNR, CDR2 FQNEAQ (reference sequence). CDR3 size: 11 residues. The whole variable domain, filled in from reference TRBV7-9 and TRBJ1-2, reads DTGVSQNPRHKITKRGQNVTFRCDPISEHNRLYWYRQTLGQGPEFLTYFQNEAQLEKSRLLSDRFSAERPKGSFSTLEIQRTEQGDSAMYLCASSQQDGYTFGSGTRLTVV.

V is TRBV5-6 and J is TRBJ1-2; D is uncertain. Germline assignment: CDR1 SGHDT and CDR2 YYEEEE. V was cut by 2 bases and J by 4 bases, with 9 bases left in between. This CDR3 spans 13 amino acids. CDR3 amino acids: CASSFPSAYGYTF. DNA of the CDR3: TGTGCCAGCAGCTTTCCCAGCGCCTATGGCTACACCTTC.

The chain carries TRBV2 and TRBJ1-5; TRBD1 agrees at 7 bases. Germline CDR1 SNHLY, CDR2 FYNNEI. The CDR3 totals 15 residues. V trimming: 4 bases; J trimming: 5 bases; junction bases outside the gene matches: 8. CDR3 nucleotide sequence: TGTGCCAGCAGTGGGAACAGGGGTGACCATCAGCCCCAGCATTTT. The encoded protein is CASSGNRGDHQPQHF.

This clone was counted once. The V gene is TRBV11-2, the J gene TRBJ1-5; D is undetermined. The CDR3 loop spans 14 amino acids. Germline CDR1 reads SGHAT; CDR2 reads FQNNGV. Trimming left V 5 bases short and J 0 bases short, with 8 bases between. The CDR3 here is CASSTGPSNQPQHF. CDR3 coding DNA: TGTGCCAGCAGCACGGGTCCTAGCAATCAGCCCCAGCATTTT.

The gene calls are TRBV5-1 and TRBJ2-5; D is undetermined. The V gene lost 0 bases and the J gene lost 2 bases, with 8 bases spanning the gap. Germline values: CDR1 SGHRS, CDR2 YFSETQ. The CDR3 runs 14 residues. Here the CDR3 reads CASSLGVPQETQYF. In nucleotides, the CDR3 is TGCGCCAGCAGCTTGGGAGTACCTCAAGAGACCCAGTACTTC.